This is a list of T cell receptor beta chains from one sample in a study of regulatory T cells in long-lasting Graves disease. Using its own MiXCR run on the multiplex PCR reads, TCRdb lists one record per CDR3 protein. This sample has approximately 460,000 distinct CDR3 sequences; less than 20% occur once, and the top ten carry around 11%. The same data also contributed to another study, on T cells in Graves' hyperthyroidism and ophthalmopathy.

Source: peripheral blood mononuclear cells (PBMCs), taken at new diagnosis, from a patient treated with antithyroid drugs. Receptor source: a woman in her twenties or thirties with Graves disease. CDR3s include the opening cysteine and the closing phenylalanine or tryptophan. Fields, in order: CDR3 DNA, CDR3 protein, V gene, J gene, clone size, D gene. D genes are given only for firm matches. Part of the rows lack a size; the others show once, few, many or a class for expanded clones.

DNA: TGCAGCGTTGAGGGGTTTGGGGAAAAACTGTTTTTT; CDR3: CSVEGFGEKLFF; V: TRBV29-1; J: TRBJ1-4; size: few; D: .
DNA: TGCAGTGTGAGCGATCAGCCCCAGCATTTT; CDR3: CSVSDQPQHF; V: TRBV20-1; J: TRBJ1-5; size: few; D: .
DNA: TGTGCCAGCAGTTACCCCATTCGTTCTCAGCCCCAGCATTTT; CDR3: CASSYPIRSQPQHF; V: TRBV6-5; J: TRBJ1-5; size: few; D: .
DNA: TGTGCCAGCAGGCTGGGACCTTTGAACACTGAAGCTTTCTTT; CDR3: CASRLGPLNTEAFF; V: TRBV7-2; J: TRBJ1-1; size: .; D: .
DNA: TGTGCCATCAGTTCCCCGGGACGGGACAAGCAAGAGACCCAGTACTTC; CDR3: CAISSPGRDKQETQYF; V: TRBV10-3; J: TRBJ2-5; size: many; D: .
DNA: TGTGCCAGTAGTATAGCGGGAGGGGCCTACAATGAGCAGTTCTTC; CDR3: CASSIAGGAYNEQFF; V: TRBV19; J: TRBJ2-1; size: few; D: TRBD2
DNA: TGTGCCAGCAGTTCCTCCTCCACCGGGAGGAGCAATGAGCAGTTCTTC; CDR3: CASSSSSTGRSNEQFF; V: TRBV12-3/TRBV12-4; J: TRBJ2-1; size: many; D: TRBD2
DNA: TGCAGTGCTAGAGATACAGCGGGACAGAAGAACGAGCAGTACTTC; CDR3: CSARDTAGQKNEQYF; V: TRBV20-1; J: TRBJ2-7; size: many; D: .
DNA: TGTGCCAGCTGCTCCGGGACAGGTAGAATCGAGACCCAGTACTTC; CDR3: CASCSGTGRIETQYF; V: TRBV28; J: TRBJ2-5; size: .; D: TRBD1
DNA: TGCAGTGCTCCTCCGGCAGGTTTAGTCACTGAAGCTTTCTTT; CDR3: CSAPPAGLVTEAFF; V: TRBV20-1; J: TRBJ1-1; size: once; D: .
DNA: TGTGCCAGTAAATCTAGTGTCGCCGGGAACTATGGCTACACCTTC; CDR3: CASKSSVAGNYGYTF; V: TRBV28; J: TRBJ1-2; size: .; D: .
DNA: TGTGCCAGCAGTTACCTCGGCGGTGGACAGGGGGCAGAGACCCAGTACTTC; CDR3: CASSYLGGGQGAETQYF; V: TRBV6-2/TRBV6-3; J: TRBJ2-5; size: many; D: TRBD1
DNA: TGTGCCAGCAGCGTGGGTACAGGGGGCGCAGGGTCACCCCTCCACTTT; CDR3: CASSVGTGGAGSPLHF; V: TRBV9; J: TRBJ1-6; size: many; D: TRBD1
DNA: TGTGCCAGCATCTTGAGGGACAGGCAGAACACTGAAGCTTTCTTT; CDR3: CASILRDRQNTEAFF; V: TRBV5-4; J: TRBJ1-1; size: many; D: TRBD1
DNA: TGTGCCAGCAGCCGGTTCAATGAGCAGTTCTTC; CDR3: CASSRFNEQFF; V: TRBV7-2; J: TRBJ2-1; size: many; D: .
DNA: TGTGCCAGCAGTTCGGGGACAGGGTGGATCCTTGAAAAACTGTTTTTT; CDR3: CASSSGTGWILEKLFF; V: TRBV28; J: TRBJ1-4; size: many; D: TRBD1
DNA: TGTGCCAGCAGTGGAGTAGTTGGGGTCACAGATACGCAGTATTTT; CDR3: CASSGVVGVTDTQYF; V: TRBV2; J: TRBJ2-3; size: .; D: .
DNA: TGCAGTGCTAGGACCCTTGCCTTGGGCTCTGGGGCCAACGTCCTGACTTTC; CDR3: CSARTLALGSGANVLTF; V: TRBV20-1; J: TRBJ2-6; size: many; D: .
DNA: TGTGCCTGGAGTGTACCATTTTTTCAGTACCGCAGCTCTGGAAACACCATATATTTT; CDR3: CAWSVPFFQYRSSGNTIYF; V: TRBV30; J: TRBJ1-3; size: .; D: .
DNA: TGTGCCAGCAGGGACAGGACTAACTATGGCTACACCTTC; CDR3: CASRDRTNYGYTF; V: TRBV7-2; J: TRBJ1-2; size: many; D: TRBD1
DNA: TGTGCCAGCACCCCGGGACTAGCGGGAGGATCACATACGCAGTATTTT; CDR3: CASTPGLAGGSHTQYF; V: TRBV9; J: TRBJ2-3; size: .; D: TRBD2
DNA: TGTGCCAGCGGATCAGGGCTAGGAGGGAGCGCGAACACCGGGGAGCTGTTTTTT; CDR3: CASGSGLGGSANTGELFF; V: TRBV9; J: TRBJ2-2; size: .; D: .
DNA: TGTGCCAGTAGTATGACCGCAGCCAACTACGAGCAGTACTTC; CDR3: CASSMTAANYEQYF; V: TRBV19; J: TRBJ2-7; size: few; D: .
DNA: TGCGCCAGCAGCCAAGTTGAAGGGGAGGATCAGCCCCAGCATTTT; CDR3: CASSQVEGEDQPQHF; V: TRBV4-1; J: TRBJ1-5; size: few; D: .
DNA: TGTGCCAGCAGCCCGCGGGGACAGGCGAACACTGAAGCTTCCTTT; CDR3: CASSPRGQANTEASF; V: TRBV9; J: TRBJ1-1; size: .; D: TRBD1
DNA: TGTGCCGGTGGCGGAACAAGCGGGAGCGACGAGCAGTACTTC; CDR3: CAGGGTSGSDEQYF; V: TRBV28; J: TRBJ2-7; size: many; D: TRBD2
DNA: TGTGCCAGCAGCTTGGACGCTAACTATGGCTACACCTTC; CDR3: CASSLDANYGYTF; V: TRBV5-5; J: TRBJ1-2; size: many; D: .
DNA: TGTGCCAGCAGCTCCCGATGGGCGGGAGGGCAAGAGACCCAGTACTTC; CDR3: CASSSRWAGGQETQYF; V: TRBV11-2; J: TRBJ2-5; size: many; D: TRBD2
DNA: TGTGCCAGCAAGGCATCCCTTAACTACAATGAGCAGTTCTTC; CDR3: CASKASLNYNEQFF; V: TRBV6-1; J: TRBJ2-1; size: .; D: .
DNA: TGTGCCATCACACCGACTAGCGGGAGTACCTACGAGCAGTACTTC; CDR3: CAITPTSGSTYEQYF; V: TRBV7-9; J: TRBJ2-7; size: many; D: TRBD2
DNA: TGTGCCAGCAGCTCCGTCAGGGCGAAGAAAGCTGGAAACACCATATATTTT; CDR3: CASSSVRAKKAGNTIYF; V: TRBV11-2; J: TRBJ1-3; size: .; D: .
DNA: TGTGCCAGCAGCCCACTGCGAGGGGGGTCATACAATGAGCAGTTCTTC; CDR3: CASSPLRGGSYNEQFF; V: TRBV5-6; J: TRBJ2-1; size: many; D: .
DNA: TGTGCCAGCAGGCAGGGGACTAGCGACAATGAGCAGTTCTTC; CDR3: CASRQGTSDNEQFF; V: TRBV12-3/TRBV12-4; J: TRBJ2-1; size: many; D: TRBD2
DNA: TGCAGTGCTAGAGAGGGACATTCGGGGAGCAATCAGCCCCAGCATTTT; CDR3: CSAREGHSGSNQPQHF; V: TRBV20-1; J: TRBJ1-5; size: .; D: .
DNA: TGTGCCACCACCCCTGAGGGCAGGCAAGAGACCCAGTACTTC; CDR3: CATTPEGRQETQYF; V: TRBV6-2/TRBV6-3; J: TRBJ2-5; size: many; D: .
DNA: TGTGCCAGCAGCCCACCGGGGTACGGGGCCAACGTCCTGACTTTC; CDR3: CASSPPGYGANVLTF; V: TRBV7-8; J: TRBJ2-6; size: many; D: .
DNA: TGTGCCAGCAGCCTGCAACCGATGGGGCACTACGAGCAGTACTTC; CDR3: CASSLQPMGHYEQYF; V: TRBV3-1; J: TRBJ2-7; size: few; D: .
DNA: TGTGCCAGCAGTTTCCAAGGGGGGGGAGGACTATCCTACAATGAGCAGTTCTTC; CDR3: CASSFQGGGGLSYNEQFF; V: TRBV6-9; J: TRBJ2-1; size: many; D: .
DNA: TGTGCCAGCTCACCACCCTATCGGGGACAAGGGGATACCTACGAGCAGTACTTC; CDR3: CASSPPYRGQGDTYEQYF; V: TRBV18; J: TRBJ2-7; size: few; D: .
DNA: TGTGCCAGCAGTTCATTGGGTGGAGGGACAGATACGCAGTATTTT; CDR3: CASSSLGGGTDTQYF; V: TRBV28; J: TRBJ2-3; size: many; D: .
DNA: TGCGCCAGCAGCTTGGTGGGGACAGGTCAAGAGACCCAGTACTTC; CDR3: CASSLVGTGQETQYF; V: TRBV5-1; J: TRBJ2-5; size: many; D: TRBD1
DNA: TGTGCCAGCAGTTATTCGGGACACTATCAAGAGACCCAGTACTTC; CDR3: CASSYSGHYQETQYF; V: TRBV6-2/TRBV6-3; J: TRBJ2-5; size: many; D: .
DNA: TGTGCCACCAGTGATTTCCGACTAGCGGGAGATGGTGAGCAGTTCTTC; CDR3: CATSDFRLAGDGEQFF; V: TRBV24-1; J: TRBJ2-1; size: many; D: TRBD2
DNA: TGTGCCAGCAGAAATCAGGTCCTCTCTGGAAACACCATATATTTT; CDR3: CASRNQVLSGNTIYF; V: TRBV2; J: TRBJ1-3; size: many; D: .
DNA: TGTGCCAGCTCACCAACAAGCGGGTTATGGCTTTACAATGAGCAGTTCTTC; CDR3: CASSPTSGLWLYNEQFF; V: TRBV18; J: TRBJ2-1; size: many; D: .
DNA: TGCAGTGCTACAGGGACTCAAATAATGAACACTGAAGCTTTCTTT; CDR3: CSATGTQIMNTEAFF; V: TRBV20-1; J: TRBJ1-1; size: many; D: .
DNA: TGTGCCAGCAGTTCAACAGGGTCCCCGAACACTGAAGCTTTCTTT; CDR3: CASSSTGSPNTEAFF; V: TRBV6-5; J: TRBJ1-1; size: many; D: .
DNA: TGTGCCAGCCGCTCCGGGACAGGGTGGCGGGAGCAGTACTTC; CDR3: CASRSGTGWREQYF; V: TRBV7-2; J: TRBJ2-7; size: .; D: TRBD1
DNA: TGTGCCAGCTCACGGGGACTAGCGGGAAAGGGGACCTACGAGCAGTACTTC; CDR3: CASSRGLAGKGTYEQYF; V: TRBV18; J: TRBJ2-7; size: many; D: TRBD2
DNA: TGCGCCAGCAGTGAGTCGAGCGCAGGGGGCATCTACGAGCAGTACTTC; CDR3: CASSESSAGGIYEQYF; V: TRBV10-2; J: TRBJ2-7; size: .; D: TRBD1
DNA: TGTGCCAGCAGTTTACAGGGGTTAACCGGCGAGCAGTACTTC; CDR3: CASSLQGLTGEQYF; V: TRBV27; J: TRBJ2-7; size: .; D: .
DNA: TGTGCCAGCAGCCACGGTCAGCTGAACACTGAAGCTTTCTTT; CDR3: CASSHGQLNTEAFF; V: TRBV3-1; J: TRBJ1-1; size: many; D: .
DNA: TGCAGTGCTAGAGATGTGACGGGCTCCTACAATGAGCAGTTCTTC; CDR3: CSARDVTGSYNEQFF; V: TRBV20-1; J: TRBJ2-1; size: few; D: .
DNA: TGTGCCAGCAGCTCCGCAGGGGGTTATGGCTACACCTTC; CDR3: CASSSAGGYGYTF; V: TRBV7-2; J: TRBJ1-2; size: many; D: TRBD1
DNA: TGTGCCACCAGCAGAGATTTAACAGGGGGAAATCAGCCCCAGCATTTT; CDR3: CATSRDLTGGNQPQHF; V: TRBV15; J: TRBJ1-5; size: few; D: TRBD1
DNA: TGTGCCAGCAGCCTAACGGTGGGGACGAACTACAATGAGCAGTTCTTC; CDR3: CASSLTVGTNYNEQFF; V: TRBV13; J: TRBJ2-1; size: many; D: .
DNA: TGTGCCTGGATGGCGGGGGGACCTGAAGCTTTCTTT; CDR3: CAWMAGGPEAFF; V: TRBV30; J: TRBJ1-1; size: many; D: .
DNA: TGCAGCGTCGACAGGGAGGATCACGAGCAGTACTTC; CDR3: CSVDREDHEQYF; V: TRBV29-1; J: TRBJ2-7; size: few; D: .